This T cell receptor beta chain was observed in a study of Graves' ophthalmopathy and Graves' hyperthyroidism. General study points: Also, most clonotypes expanded in the thyroid above 0.001 frequency appeared in blood.

Every ophthalmopathy donor presented moderate-to-severe activity, CAS ≥3, NOSPECS ≥4 and duration under 3 months. Additional autoimmune diseases, uncontrolled infections, pregnancy or lactation disqualified patients. From RNA, the CDR3 regions of TCR beta chains were amplified and sequenced. The library came from an HTBI-primed first-round RT-PCR and a second-round multiplex PCR. TCRdb fed the multiplex PCR reads into MiXCR, producing one record per CDR3 protein. The data hold almost 750,000 distinct CDR3 sequences, with 35% to 50% observed a single time. As to this clonotype: What it binds is unknown.

The CDR3 contains 16 residues. Trimming took 2 bases from V and 2 from J, leaving 12 bases between them. CDR1 SGHTA and CDR2 FQGNSA come from the germline V gene. The chain links TRBV7-2 to TRBJ2-2; tentative D call: TRBD1 (6 bases). The sequenced material came from peripheral blood. This receptor was identified in an adult man with Graves' ophthalmopathy. CDR3 nucleotide sequence: TGTGCCAGCAGCTTATTTGGACAGACAAACACCGGGGAGCTGTTTTTT. Its translation: CASSLFGQTNTGELFF.